This T cell receptor beta chain comes out of a study of T cells in Graves' hyperthyroidism and ophthalmopathy. General study points: Blood also carried most thyroid clonotypes expanded above 0.001.

TCR beta CDR3 regions were amplified from RNA. RT-PCR in the first round (using the HTBI primer set) targeted the TCR CDR3. TCRdb independently ran MiXCR on the multiplex PCR reads; one entry per CDR3 protein. The sample includes around 270,000 distinct CDR3 sequences, roughly a fifth of them seen just once. The germline CDR1 and CDR2 sequences are DFQATT and SNEGSKA (reference sequence). Trimming cost V 4 bases and J 3 bases, with 18 bases left between them. The CDR3 spans 15 residues. Worth noting for this clonotype: Antigen unknown.

In the ophthalmopathy cohort, Clinical Activity Score was at least 3, NOSPECS grade at least 4, and duration under 3 months. V usage is TRBV20-1 and J usage is TRBJ2-5; D may be TRBD2 (6 bases). The TCR was taken from a man aged 50-60 years with Graves' ophthalmopathy. The material sequenced was blood. Written as DNA, the CDR3 is TGCAGTGCTAATACGTTTAGCGGTCAAAAAGAGACCCAGTACTTC. Encoded protein: CSANTFSGQKETQYF.